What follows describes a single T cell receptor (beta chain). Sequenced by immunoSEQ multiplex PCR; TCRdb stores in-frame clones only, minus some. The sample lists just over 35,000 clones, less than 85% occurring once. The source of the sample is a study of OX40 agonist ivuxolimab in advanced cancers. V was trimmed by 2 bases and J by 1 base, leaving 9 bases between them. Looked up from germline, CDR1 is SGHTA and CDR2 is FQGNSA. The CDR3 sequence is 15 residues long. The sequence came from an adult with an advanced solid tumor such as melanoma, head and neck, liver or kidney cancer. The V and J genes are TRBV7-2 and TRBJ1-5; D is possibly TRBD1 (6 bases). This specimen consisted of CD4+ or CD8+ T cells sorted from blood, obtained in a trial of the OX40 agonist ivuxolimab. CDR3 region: CASSLPGTSNQPQHF. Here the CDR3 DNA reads TGTGCCAGCAGCTTACCCGGGACAAGCAATCAGCCCCAGCATTTT.